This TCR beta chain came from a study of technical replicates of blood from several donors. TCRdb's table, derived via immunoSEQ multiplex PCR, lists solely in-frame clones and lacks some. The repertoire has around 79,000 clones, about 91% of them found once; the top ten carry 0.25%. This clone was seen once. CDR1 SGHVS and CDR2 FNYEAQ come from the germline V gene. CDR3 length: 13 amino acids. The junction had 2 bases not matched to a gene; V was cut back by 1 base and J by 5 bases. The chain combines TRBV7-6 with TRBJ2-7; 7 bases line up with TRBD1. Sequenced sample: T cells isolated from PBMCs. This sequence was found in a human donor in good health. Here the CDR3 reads CASSLETGNEQYF. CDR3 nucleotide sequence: TGTGCCAGCAGCTTAGAGACAGGGAACGAGCAGTACTTC.